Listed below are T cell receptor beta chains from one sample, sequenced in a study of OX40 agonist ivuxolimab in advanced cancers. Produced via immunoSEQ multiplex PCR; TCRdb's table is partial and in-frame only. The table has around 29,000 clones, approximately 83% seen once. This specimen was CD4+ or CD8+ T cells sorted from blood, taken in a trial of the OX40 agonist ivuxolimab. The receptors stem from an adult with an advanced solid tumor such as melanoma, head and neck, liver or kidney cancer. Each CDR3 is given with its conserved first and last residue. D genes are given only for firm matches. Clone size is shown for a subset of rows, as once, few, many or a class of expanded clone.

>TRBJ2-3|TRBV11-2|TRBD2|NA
TGTGCCAGCAGCTTAGTTAGCGGGGGTTACACAGATACGCAGTATTTT
CASSLVSGGYTDTQYF
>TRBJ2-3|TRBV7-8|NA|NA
TGTGCCAGCAGCTTAGTATTTAGCGGCACAGATACGCAGTATTTT
CASSLVFSGTDTQYF
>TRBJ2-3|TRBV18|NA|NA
TGTGCCAGCTCACCATATGAGGAGGTACTAACAGATACGCAGTATTTT
CASSPYEEVLTDTQYF
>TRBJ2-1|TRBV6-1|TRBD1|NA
TGTGCCAGCAGCCCCCTGGGACAGGGGGCGAGTGAGCAGTTCTTC
CASSPLGQGASEQFF
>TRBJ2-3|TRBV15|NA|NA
TGTGCCACCAGCACGGACGGGGGGCTAGATACGCAGTATTTT
CATSTDGGLDTQYF
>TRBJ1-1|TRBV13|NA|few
TGTGCCAGCAGCTTAGGAGGGGGAAACACTGAAGCTTTCTTT
CASSLGGGNTEAFF
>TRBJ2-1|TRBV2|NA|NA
TGTGCCAGCAGTGAAGGGGGGGGCGGCTACAATGAGCAGTTCTTC
CASSEGGGGYNEQFF
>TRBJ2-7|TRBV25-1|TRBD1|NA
TGTGCCAGCGCACAGGGGGCCTACGAGCAGTACTTC
CASAQGAYEQYF
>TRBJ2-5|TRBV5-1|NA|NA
TGCGCCAGCAGCTTATGGGGAGAGACCCAGTACTTC
CASSLWGETQYF
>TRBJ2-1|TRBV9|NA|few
TGTGCCAGCAGCCCCGCCCGTGCTTCCTACAATGAGCAGTTCTTC
CASSPARASYNEQFF
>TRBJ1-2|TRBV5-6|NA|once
TGTGCCAGCAGCTTGCAGGGCTCGTATGGCTACACCTTC
CASSLQGSYGYTF
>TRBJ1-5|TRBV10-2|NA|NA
TGCGCCAGCAGTGAGTCGCGGGTACAGCCCCAGCATTTT
CASSESRVQPQHF
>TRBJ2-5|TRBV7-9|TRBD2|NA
TGTGCCAGCCACACGCGGGCGGGGGGTCTTGAGGTAGAGACCCAGTACTTC
CASHTRAGGLEVETQYF
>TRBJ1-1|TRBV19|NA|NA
TGTGCCAGTAGTATCTTCAGGGAGACTGAAGCTTTCTTT
CASSIFRETEAFF
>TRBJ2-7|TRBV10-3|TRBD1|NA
TGTGCCATCAGTGAGCGTCAGGGGGTACGCGACGAGCAGTACTTC
CAISERQGVRDEQYF
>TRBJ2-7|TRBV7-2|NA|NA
TGTGCCAGCAGCTTACGGGACTCCTACGAGCAGTACTTC
CASSLRDSYEQYF
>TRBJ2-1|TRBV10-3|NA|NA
TGTGCCATCAGTGAGCCATGGACTGACCCCTACAATGAGCAGTTCTTC
CAISEPWTDPYNEQFF
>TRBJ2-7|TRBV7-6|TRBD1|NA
TGTGCCAGCAGCCCCGGGACAGGGGGGATCTACGAGCAGTACTTC
CASSPGTGGIYEQYF
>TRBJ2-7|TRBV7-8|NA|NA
TGTGCCAGCAGCCCTCAGCGGACAGTTAGCGCCTACGAGCAGTACTTC
CASSPQRTVSAYEQYF
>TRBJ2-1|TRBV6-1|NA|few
TGTGCCAGCACCACCGGGGGTATCTACAATGAGCAGTTCTTC
CASTTGGIYNEQFF